This T cell receptor (beta chain) was sequenced in a study of human T cells and chemical hapten exposure. Study-level background: Upper-back patch tests with 0.01% DPC were read at 6 days.

TCRdb recomputed calls from the RACE reads with MiXCR, one row per CDR3 protein. The table lists 250,000 or so distinct CDR3 sequences, approximately 8.6% of them singletons. Trimming took 5 bases from V and 5 from J; bases not matched to a gene: 7. The CDR3 has 15 amino acids. This clonotype was seen repeatedly, ten times or more. The sample's time point: pre-sensitization, week 0. The treatment denotes: therapeutic diphenylcyclopropenone sensitization with weekly scalp DPC. The sample consisted of whole blood, taken in connection with sensitization to the hapten diphenylcyclopropenone (DPC). This clonotype was sampled from a middle-aged woman with alopecia areata. Some clones in this sample may be carry-over from other donors' samples. J is TRBJ1-5 and V is TRBV12-3 or TRBV12-4, with TRBD1 matching 9 bases. CDR3 sequence: CASSPQQGAYQPQHF. The DNA for the CDR3 is TGTGCCAGCAGTCCCCAACAGGGGGCGTATCAGCCCCAGCATTTT.